The clone carrying this T cell receptor beta chain was seen a handful of times. Its antigen is unidentified. TCRdb fed the reads into MiXCR, producing one record per CDR3 protein. The table lists more than 75,000 distinct CDR3 sequences, approximately 30% of them singletons. These data come from a study of T cell repertoires in cytomegalovirus infection. The wider study: Recently identified HLA-C-restricted CMV epitopes were used, and well-studied HLA-B-restricted CMV epitopes were used as well. Study results and caveats: It was HLA-C-restricted CMV-specific TCR beta clonotypes that dominated the response ex vivo.

The CDR3 contains 13 residues. Unmatched junction bases numbered 8, after V lost 6 bases and J lost 3 bases. The germline CDR1 and CDR2 sequences are DFQATT and SNEGSKA (reference sequence). This TCR was recovered from a human donor in good health (CMV status not recorded). Some clones in this sample may be carry-over from other donors' samples. The sample consisted of CD8+ T cells from cultured PBMCs, taken from culture after CMV antigen stimulation. The chain couples TRBV20-1 to TRBJ2-7; 7 nucleotides agree with TRBD1. The CDR3 region has the DNA TGCAGTGCGCCCGGACAGGCTGACTACGAGCAGTACTTC. As protein: CSAPGQADYEQYF.